These 20 T cell receptor beta chains originate from one sample sequenced in a study of T-cell reconstitution after alpha-beta-depleted transplantation in children. During its preparation, the TCRbeta library received unique molecular identifiers. TCRdb fed the PCR reads into MiXCR, producing one record per CDR3 protein. The table records hundreds of thousands of distinct CDR3 sequences, around 10% of them present only once. The specimen comprised PBMCs from the stem cell graft donor, sampled from the stem cell graft. The receptors stem from a human donor who donated a stem cell graft to a child with acute lymphoblastic leukemia.

The chain couples TRBV4-3 to TRBJ1-2; possible D gene TRBD1, 5 bases. Between the trimmed V and J ends, which lost 0 bases and 7 bases, there was a span of 9 bases. The CDR3 sequence is 13 residues long. Germline assignment: CDR1 LGHNA and CDR2 YSLEER. The CDR3 protein is CASSQDREAGYTF. CDR3 DNA: TGCGCCAGCAGCCAAGACAGGGAAGCTGGCTACACCTTC.

This clonotype was seen at least ten times. The V and J genes are TRBV12-3 or TRBV12-4 and TRBJ2-2; 12 bases fit TRBD1. V was pared by 5 bases and J by 6 bases, with 10 bases of the junction left unmatched. The CDR3 is made up of 17 amino acids. The CDR3 spells CASSPLEGQGASGELFF. CDR3 in DNA: TGTGCCAGCAGTCCTTTGGAGGGACAGGGGGCATCCGGGGAGCTGTTTTTT.

This clonotype was observed many times. The rearrangement uses TRBV30 and TRBJ2-5, with D perhaps TRBD1 or TRBD2 (6 bases each). CDR1 is GTSNPN and CDR2 is SVGIG in the germline V gene (reference sequence). V was trimmed by 1 base and J by 5 bases, leaving 14 bases between them. This CDR3 has 14 amino acids. The CDR3 reads CAWSGIGGGETQYF. CDR3 coding DNA: TGTGCCTGGAGTGGTATAGGGGGAGGCGAGACCCAGTACTTC.

CDR3 region: CASSLDQGGSGYGYTF. Written as DNA, the CDR3 is TGTGCCAGCAGCCTTGACCAGGGCGGAAGCGGCTATGGCTACACCTTC. The J gene is TRBJ1-2, the V gene TRBV7-9; D may be TRBD1 (5 bases). In germline, CDR1 is SEHNR, CDR2 FQNEAQ (reference sequence). V dropped 5 bases and J dropped 4 bases, with 20 bases sitting between them. The CDR3 contains 16 residues.

This clonotype came up many times. The chain employs TRBV27 and TRBJ2-1, with D tentatively TRBD1 or TRBD2 (5 bases each). The CDR3 spans 11 residues. CDR1 and CDR2 (germline): MNHEY, SMNVEV (reference sequence). V gave up 8 bases and J gave up 8 bases, with 10 bases separating them. Here the CDR3 reads CASVLGDEQFF. For the CDR3, the DNA is TGTGCCAGCGTCCTGGGGGATGAGCAGTTCTTC.

The chain combines TRBV15 with TRBJ2-5, with 9 positions matching TRBD1. This CDR3 has 16 amino acids. Germline V gene lookup returns CDR1 LNHNV and CDR2 YYDKDF (reference sequence). V gave up 3 bases and J gave up 1 base; unmatched junction bases: 6. CDR3 nucleotide sequence: TGTGCCACCAGCAGGGACCAGACAGGGGGCCAAGAGACCCAGTACTTC. Translation: CATSRDQTGGQETQYF.

The CDR3 region is CASSPDPGANTEAFF. For the CDR3, the DNA is TGTGCCAGCAGCCCGGATCCCGGTGCGAACACTGAAGCTTTCTTT. The chain has TRBV7-2 and TRBJ1-1; D gene unclear. Trimming left V 5 bases short and J 1 base short, with 14 bases between. Per germline, CDR1 SGHTA and CDR2 FQGNSA. The CDR3 runs to 15 residues. Together with reference TRBV7-2 and TRBJ1-1, the CDR3 gives the full variable domain: GAGVSQSPSNKVTEKGKDVELRCDPISGHTALYWYRQSLGQGLEFLIYFQGNSAPDKSGLPSDRFSAERTGGSVSTLTIQRTQQEDSAVYLCASSPDPGANTEAFFGQGTRLTVV.

V is TRBV7-9 and J is TRBJ2-1; D unresolved. Between the trimmed V and J ends, which lost 5 bases and 9 bases, there was a span of 11 bases. CDR3 length: 12 amino acids. The V gene's germline CDR1 is SEHNR and CDR2 FQNEAQ (reference sequence). The CDR3 spells CASSVMQLEQFF. The CDR3 coding sequence is TGTGCCAGCAGCGTAATGCAGCTTGAGCAGTTCTTC.

The sample holds many counts of this clonotype. This sequence joins TRBV5-1 and TRBJ2-1; 9 positions agree with TRBD2. After removal of 0 bases from V and 4 bases from J, the junction contained 2 bases not matched to a gene. The CDR3 consists of 15 residues. Germline V CDR1 and CDR2: SGHRS, YFSETQ. The CDR3: CASSLARGGYNEQFF. DNA for the CDR3: TGCGCCAGCAGCTTGGCGCGGGGGGGGTACAATGAGCAGTTCTTC.

This clonotype was detected only a few times. The chain is built from TRBV24-1 and TRBJ2-7; a possible D gene is TRBD1 (6 bases). V was trimmed by 2 bases and J by 6 bases, leaving 10 bases between them. The CDR3 spans 13 residues. Germline CDR1 is KGHDR and CDR2 is SFDVKD. CDR3 nucleotide sequence: TGTGCCACCAGTGATTATCAGGGGTCCGAGCAGTACTTC. Amino acid sequence: CATSDYQGSEQYF.

This clonotype turned up a few times. The V call is TRBV4-3, the J call TRBJ1-6, with D possibly being TRBD1 (5 bases). The CDR3 length is 16 residues. The V gene's germline CDR1 is LGHNA and CDR2 YSLEER. Between the trimmed V and J ends, which lost 0 bases and 10 bases, there was a span of 16 bases. For the CDR3, the DNA is TGCGCCAGCAGCCAAGAAATCCGGGGGAGAGGCTCACCCCTCCACTTT. This gives the protein CASSQEIRGRGSPLHF.

This clonotype was detected a few times. The chain has TRBV7-8 and TRBJ2-5; D is possibly TRBD2 (6 bases). V was cut by 3 bases and J by 5 bases, with 13 bases left in between. The CDR3 length is 14 residues. CDR1 SGHVS and CDR2 FQNEAQ come from the germline V gene. CDR3 in amino acids: CASSFGGSWETQYF. The DNA for the CDR3 is TGTGCCAGCAGCTTTGGGGGGTCTTGGGAGACCCAGTACTTC.

A few counts support this clonotype. The chain couples TRBV20-1 to TRBJ2-1; a weak D match, TRBD2 (6 bases). CDR1 and CDR2 from the germline V gene are DFQATT and SNEGSKA (reference sequence). The CDR3 contains 15 residues. V lost 6 bases, J lost 2 bases, and 17 bases lay in between. The CDR3 reads CSATRAGPTYNEQFF. Here the CDR3 DNA reads TGCAGTGCCACCCGGGCGGGGCCAACCTACAATGAGCAGTTCTTC.

The chain employs TRBV30 and TRBJ2-7; D gene uncertain. The CDR3 extends over 14 amino acids. CDR1 and CDR2 (germline): GTSNPN, SVGIG (reference sequence). V was clipped by 5 bases and J by 7 bases, with 21 bases between them. The CDR3: CAWDGSGRYAEQYF. The CDR3 nucleotides are TGTGCCTGGGATGGGTCCGGAAGGTATGCTGAGCAGTACTTC. The variable domain in full, with the rest retrieved from reference TRBV30 and TRBJ2-7, is SQTIHQWPATLVQPVGSPLSLECTVEGTSNPNLYWYRQAAGRGLQLLFYSVGIGQISSEVPQNLSASRPQDRQFILSSKKLLLSDSGFYLCAWDGSGRYAEQYFGPGTRLTVT.

This clonotype was counted only a few times. The rearrangement joins TRBV5-1 to TRBJ1-3; D possibly corresponds to TRBD1 (6 bases). Trimming removed 0 bases from V and 0 bases from J, with 16 bases in between. CDR3 length: 18 residues. CDR1 SGHRS and CDR2 YFSETQ come from the germline V gene. DNA for the CDR3: TGCGCCAGCAGCTTGGAGCCTCAGGGGCTCCCCTCTGGAAACACCATATATTTT. Translation: CASSLEPQGLPSGNTIYF.

This clonotype was seen a handful of times. The chain uses TRBV12-3 or TRBV12-4 and TRBJ2-1; D is possibly TRBD2 (7 bases). This CDR3 is 11 amino acids long. The V and J ends lost 6 bases and 8 bases respectively, with 8 bases between them. Here the CDR3 reads CASSGGHEQFF. The DNA for the CDR3 is TGTGCCAGCAGCGGGGGGCATGAGCAGTTCTTC.

This clonotype was observed many times. The V and J genes are TRBV7-2 and TRBJ2-3; D might be TRBD2 (5 bases). In germline, CDR1 is SGHTA, CDR2 FQGNSA. Trimming pared 1 base from V and 0 bases from J, leaving 11 bases between. CDR3 length equals 16 residues. The CDR3, as DNA: TGTGCCAGCAGCTTAGGCGGGCAAATTAGCACAGATACGCAGTATTTT. Amino acid sequence: CASSLGGQISTDTQYF.

This clonotype was seen a handful of times. The chain has TRBV29-1 and TRBJ1-4; D call uncertain. CDR1 SQVTM and CDR2 ANQGSEA come from the germline V gene. The CDR3 runs to 10 residues. Trimming shortened V by 4 bases and J by 6 bases, and 3 bases separated the two germline ends. Here the CDR3 DNA reads TGCAGCGTTGGGGATGAAAAACTGTTTTTT. This gives the protein CSVGDEKLFF.

The rearrangement uses TRBV20-1 and TRBJ2-7; 8 bases map to TRBD1. This CDR3 is built from 15 residues. V was clipped by 1 base and J by 4 bases; unmatched bases: 9. CDR1 is DFQATT, CDR2 SNEGSKA, per germline (reference sequence). CDR3 amino acids: CSARGSRTGIYEQYF. CDR3 DNA sequence: TGCAGTGCTAGAGGATCTAGGACAGGGATTTACGAGCAGTACTTC.

In its sample, this clonotype was seen many times. This sequence joins TRBV12-3 or TRBV12-4 and TRBJ2-3; D ambiguous. Trimming took off 3 bases at V and 0 bases at J, with 10 bases between the two ends. CDR3 length equals 15 residues. Here the CDR3 reads CASSFRPPSTDTQYF. The CDR3 coding sequence is TGTGCCAGCAGTTTCCGGCCCCCAAGCACAGATACGCAGTATTTT.